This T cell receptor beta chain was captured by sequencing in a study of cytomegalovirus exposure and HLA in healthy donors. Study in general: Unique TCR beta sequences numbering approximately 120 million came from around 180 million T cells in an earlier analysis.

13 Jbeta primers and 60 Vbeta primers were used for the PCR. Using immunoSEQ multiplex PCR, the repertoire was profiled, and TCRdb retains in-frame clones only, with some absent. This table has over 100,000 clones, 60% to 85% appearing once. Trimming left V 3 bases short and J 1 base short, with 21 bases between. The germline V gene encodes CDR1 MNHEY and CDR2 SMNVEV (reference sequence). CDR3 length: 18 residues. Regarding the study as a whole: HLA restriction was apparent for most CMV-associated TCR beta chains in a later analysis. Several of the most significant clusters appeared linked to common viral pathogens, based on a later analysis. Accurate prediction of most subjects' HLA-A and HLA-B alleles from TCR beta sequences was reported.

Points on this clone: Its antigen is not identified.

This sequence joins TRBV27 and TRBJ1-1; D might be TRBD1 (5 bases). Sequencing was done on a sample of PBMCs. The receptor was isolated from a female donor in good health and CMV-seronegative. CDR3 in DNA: TGTGCCAGCAGTTTCGGCCCGAAATCGGCAGGGCCGAACACTGAAGCTTTCTTT. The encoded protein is CASSFGPKSAGPNTEAFF.